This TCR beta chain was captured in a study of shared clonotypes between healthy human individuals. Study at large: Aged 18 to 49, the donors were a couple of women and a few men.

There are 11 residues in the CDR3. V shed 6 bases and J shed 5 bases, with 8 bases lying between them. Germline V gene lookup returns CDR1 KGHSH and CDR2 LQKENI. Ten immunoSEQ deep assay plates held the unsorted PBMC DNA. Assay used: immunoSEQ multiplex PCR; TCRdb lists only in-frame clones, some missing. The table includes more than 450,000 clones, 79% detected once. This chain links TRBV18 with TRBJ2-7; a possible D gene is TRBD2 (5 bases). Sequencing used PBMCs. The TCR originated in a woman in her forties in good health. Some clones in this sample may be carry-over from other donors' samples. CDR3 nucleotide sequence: TGTGCCAGCTCCTCCGGGGACGAGCAGTACTTC. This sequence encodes CASSSGDEQYF.